These T cell receptor beta chains were read from a single sample in a study of shared clonotypes between healthy human individuals. Profiling relied on immunoSEQ multiplex PCR, and the TCRdb table lists in-frame clones only, not all of them. The sample has approximately 1,500,000 clones, 95% to 99% seen once. The material sequenced was naive CD4+ T cells sorted from blood. These receptors were obtained from a man in his thirties or forties in good health. CDR3s include the opening cysteine and the closing phenylalanine or tryptophan. A D gene is named only where the DNA matches it firmly. Some rows mark clone size as missing; the rest say once, few, many or name a class of expanded clone.

j_call	clone_size	cdr3_length	v_call	d_call	cdr3_aa
TRBJ2-3	NA	16	TRBV5-4	TRBD2	CASSNRLAGSTDTQYF
TRBJ1-1	NA	18	TRBV4-3	NA	CASSQESRGSVLNTEAFF
TRBJ1-2	NA	11	TRBV28	TRBD1	CASSYRGGYTF
TRBJ2-2	NA	15	TRBV10-1	NA	CASSVGQAGTGELFF
TRBJ2-4	NA	15	TRBV2	NA	CASSELTISQNIQYF
TRBJ2-3	NA	16	TRBV5-4	TRBD1	CASSHVPRDRTDTQYF
TRBJ1-1	NA	14	TRBV28	NA	CASSPPLQGSEAFF
TRBJ2-4	NA	15	TRBV5-4	NA	CASSLAPPAKNIQYF
TRBJ2-3	NA	15	TRBV2	NA	CASSGRASSGDTQYF
TRBJ1-4	once	16	TRBV7-9	NA	CASSLGRGRTNEKLFF
TRBJ2-7	NA	18	TRBV28	TRBD2	CASTPLPGTSGSPFEQYF
TRBJ1-4	NA	16	TRBV5-6	NA	CASSFKMSTSDEKLFF
TRBJ2-7	NA	11	TRBV6-5	NA	CASKRGGEQYF
TRBJ1-1	once	16	TRBV7-9	NA	CASSPLKGGLTREAFF
TRBJ1-1	once	15	TRBV5-1	NA	CASSLQGQGNTEAFF
TRBJ2-5	NA	13	TRBV7-2	NA	CASSPPGEETQYF
TRBJ2-5	once	13	TRBV6-1	NA	CASSEGSQETQYF